The 28 T cell receptor beta chains given below trace back to one sample, sequenced in a study of cytomegalovirus exposure and HLA in healthy donors (dated by TCRdb to 2016 to 2017). Library prep was done by the immunoSEQ multiplex PCR assay. A mixture of 60 forward primers for TCR Vbeta segments and 13 reverse primers for TCR Jbeta segments was used in the multiplex PCR. TCRdb's version of the immuneACCESS table is confined to in-frame rearrangements and falls short of the full clone set. An unresolved V gene accounts for under half of the shortfall where checked; the remainder is of unknown origin. The sample profile shows about 240,000 clones; 85% of them were found once. The ten largest account for approximately 0.24% of the sample. Material: PBMCs. Every receptor here comes from a girl between 2 and 10 years old in good health and CMV-seronegative.

This chain joins TRBV5-1 and TRBJ1-1, with 11 bases aligning to TRBD1. There are 15 residues in the CDR3. V shed 5 bases, J shed 0 bases, and the junction held 3 bases outside the gene matches. CDR1 and CDR2 from the germline V gene are SGHRS and YFSETQ. The CDR3 DNA reads as TGCGCCAGCAGAGGACAGGGGGCCTTGAACACTGAAGCTTTCTTT. It codes for CASRGQGALNTEAFF. Drawing the rest from reference TRBV5-1 and TRBJ1-1, the complete variable domain is KAGVTQTPRYLIKTRGQQVTLSCSPISGHRSVSWYQQTPGQGLQFLFEYFSETQRNKGNFPGRFSGRQFSNSRSEMNVSTLELGDSALYLCASRGQGALNTEAFFGQGTRLTVV.

V gene TRBV30 combines with J gene TRBJ2-6; D not resolved. V was pared by 7 bases and J by 0 bases, with 7 bases between. CDR3 length equals 13 residues. Germline loops: CDR1 GTSNPN, CDR2 SVGIG (reference sequence). CDR3 residues: CAFGRSGANVLTF. The DNA for the CDR3 is TGTGCCTTCGGTCGCTCTGGGGCCAACGTCCTGACTTTC.

This clone showed up just a few times. The J gene is TRBJ2-7, the V gene TRBV7-9; the match to TRBD1 covers 7 bases. Germline trimming cut 2 bases from V and 2 bases from J; bases unmatched to any gene: 0. The germline V gene has CDR1 SEHNR and CDR2 FQNEAQ (reference sequence). The CDR3 sequence is 13 residues long. In DNA form, the CDR3 reads TGTGCCAGCAGCTTACAGGGGGCCTACGAGCAGTACTTC. Amino acid sequence: CASSLQGAYEQYF.

This chain uses TRBV27 with TRBJ2-3; D possibly corresponds to TRBD2 (7 bases). V lost 4 bases and J lost 0, with 8 bases in between. The CDR3 has 14 residues. Per the germline V gene, CDR1 is MNHEY and CDR2 is SMNVEV (reference sequence). The CDR3 here is CASSSGGSTDTQYF. The CDR3 coding sequence is TGTGCCAGCAGTTCGGGGGGCAGCACAGATACGCAGTATTTT.

This chain connects TRBV9 to TRBJ2-3, with 10 bases aligning to TRBD2. This CDR3 has 15 residues. V shed 3 bases and J 2 bases; nucleotides not matched to a gene: 3. The V gene's germline CDR1 is SGDLS and CDR2 YYNGEE. The CDR3 DNA sequence: TGTGCCAGCAGCGGGACTAGCGGAATCACAGATACGCAGTATTTT. Its translation is CASSGTSGITDTQYF.

The chain employs TRBV5-1 and TRBJ1-4, with 7 bases matching TRBD1. CDR1 is SGHRS, CDR2 YFSETQ, per germline. The CDR3 has 13 amino acids. The V segment lost 4 bases and the J segment 6 bases; nucleotides outside the gene matches: 3. The CDR3 here is CASSPGGDEKLFF. The DNA of the CDR3 is TGCGCCAGCAGCCCAGGGGGAGATGAAAAACTGTTTTTT.

This chain connects TRBV6-5 to TRBJ2-5; 11 nucleotides match TRBD2. The germline V gene has CDR1 MNHEY and CDR2 SVGAGI. This CDR3 has 15 amino acids. J was trimmed by 5 bases and V by 6 bases; bases with no gene match: 8. This CDR3 is CASRIAGGPGETQYF. The CDR3 nucleotides read TGTGCCAGCAGGATAGCGGGAGGGCCTGGGGAGACCCAGTACTTC.

The V gene is TRBV2, the J gene TRBJ1-6; tentative D call: TRBD1 (5 bases). Trimming removed 4 bases at V and 7 bases at J, with 8 bases between. Germline CDR1 reads SNHLY; CDR2 reads FYNNEI. The CDR3 is 13 amino acids. CDR3 sequence: CASSVRVNSPLHF. CDR3 coding DNA: TGTGCCAGCAGTGTCAGGGTGAATTCACCCCTCCACTTT.

V gene TRBV30 combines with J gene TRBJ1-2; D not certain. With 0 bases removed from V and 8 bases from J, the gap between germline ends came to 13 bases. The CDR3 spans 13 residues. Per germline, CDR1 GTSNPN and CDR2 SVGIG (reference sequence). CDR3 loop: CAWSVRLDWGYTF. The CDR3 DNA sequence: TGTGCCTGGAGTGTACGTCTAGATTGGGGCTACACCTTC.

This clone was recorded once. The V call is TRBV4-2, the J call TRBJ2-3; 13 bases agree with TRBD2. Germline V CDR1 and CDR2: LGHNA, YNFKEQ. This CDR3 comprises 20 residues. The J segment lost 2 bases and the V segment lost 0 bases, leaving 11 bases of the junction unmatched. CDR3 nucleotides: TGTGCCAGCAGCCAAGATAGACTAGCGGGGGGCCGCATCTTCACAGATACGCAGTATTTT. This gives the protein CASSQDRLAGGRIFTDTQYF.

The chain is built from TRBV19 and TRBJ2-7; 13 positions match TRBD2. Germline V gene lookup returns CDR1 LNHDA and CDR2 SQIVND (reference sequence). This CDR3 is built from 16 residues. Trimming at V came to 4 bases and at J to 3 bases, leaving 6 bases not matched to a gene. The CDR3 protein is CASSSPGLAGVYEQYF. In DNA form, the CDR3 reads TGTGCCAGTAGTAGCCCCGGACTAGCGGGGGTCTACGAGCAGTACTTC.

The chain links TRBV6-1 to TRBJ1-1; 8 positions agree with TRBD1. Germline V gene data show CDR1 as MNHNS and CDR2 as SASEGT. The V and J ends lost 1 base and 7 bases, in that order; junction bases with no gene match: 11. This CDR3 spans 16 amino acids. The DNA of the CDR3 is TGTGCCAGCAGTGAAGGGCCGAGGACAGGGCGGAGTGAAGCTTTCTTT. Amino acid sequence: CASSEGPRTGRSEAFF.

The chain has TRBV7-9 and TRBJ2-5; 13 positions match TRBD2. V dropped 5 bases and J dropped 5; count of bases not matched to a gene: 8. The V gene's germline CDR1 is SEHNR and CDR2 FQNEAQ (reference sequence). The CDR3 has 16 residues. The CDR3 reads CASSQGLAGAGETQYF. The CDR3 DNA reads as TGTGCCAGCAGCCAAGGACTAGCGGGGGCAGGGGAGACCCAGTACTTC.

V usage is TRBV19 and J usage is TRBJ2-5; 8 bases match TRBD1. Germline V CDR1 and CDR2: LNHDA, SQIVND (reference sequence). V trimming: 8 bases; J trimming: 3 bases; junction bases outside the gene matches: 2. The CDR3 spans 12 residues. In DNA, the CDR3 is TGTGCCAGTGGACAGGGAAAAGAGACCCAGTACTTC. Its protein is CASGQGKETQYF.

The table lists this clone with a count of one. The chain's CDR3 is CASRAVNTEAFF. CDR3 nucleotides: TGTGCCAGCAGGGCGGTCAACACTGAAGCTTTCTTT. The chain links TRBV6-5 to TRBJ1-1; D is ambiguous. Germline V gives CDR1 MNHEY, CDR2 SVGAGI. Trimming cost V 6 bases and J 2 bases, with 7 bases left between them. The CDR3 runs to 12 residues.

This clone was seen only once. This sequence joins TRBV5-6 and TRBJ2-2, with a tentative D call TRBD2 (5 bases). Germline CDR1 is SGHDT and CDR2 is YYEEEE. Trimming removed 7 bases at V and 2 bases at J, with 12 bases between. The CDR3 runs 14 residues. The CDR3 loop is CASLSSPNTGELFF. In DNA form, the CDR3 reads TGTGCCAGCCTGTCTAGCCCAAACACCGGGGAGCTGTTTTTT.

V and J are TRBV28 and TRBJ2-3, with 8 bases that match TRBD1. The ends lost 4 bases at V and 1 base at J; junction bases unmatched: 19. The CDR3 consists of 20 residues. Germline CDR1 MDHEN, CDR2 SYDVKM. The CDR3 protein is CASSSGQGGFGISGTDTQYF. CDR3 nucleotides: TGTGCCAGCAGTTCAGGACAGGGTGGTTTTGGTATCTCTGGCACAGATACGCAGTATTTT.

V and J are TRBV10-1 and TRBJ2-7; a weak D match, TRBD1 (6 bases). Germline-derived CDR1 and CDR2 are WNHNN and SYGVQD (reference sequence). CDR3 size: 15 residues. Trimming shortened V by 7 bases and J by 0 bases, and 16 bases separated the two germline ends. In DNA, the CDR3 is TGCGCCAGCATTCCGTCCCGACAGGTCTCCTACGAGCAGTACTTC. This sequence encodes CASIPSRQVSYEQYF.

The rearrangement joins TRBV19 to TRBJ1-2; 9 bases are shared with TRBD1. Trimming removed 5 bases from V and 4 bases from J; junction bases left unmatched: 8. This CDR3 is 15 amino acids long. Germline V gene data show CDR1 as LNHDA and CDR2 as SQIVND (reference sequence). The CDR3 nucleotides read TGTGCCAGTAGTCCCACGGGGACAGGGAGCTATGGCTACACCTTC. Residues: CASSPTGTGSYGYTF.

The chain uses TRBV5-1 and TRBJ1-2, with D uncertain. The CDR3 contains 14 residues. The germline V gene has CDR1 SGHRS and CDR2 YFSETQ. Trimming left V 1 base short and J 3 bases short, with 10 bases between. The CDR3 loop is CASSLRASYYGYTF. The DNA of the CDR3 is TGCGCCAGCAGCTTGCGAGCAAGCTACTATGGCTACACCTTC.

This sequence joins TRBV6-6 and TRBJ1-5; 7 bases agree with TRBD1. The V gene's germline CDR1 is MNHNY and CDR2 SVGAGI (reference sequence). Trimming cost V 1 base and J 0 bases; bases outside gene matches: 3. The CDR3 consists of 16 residues. Here the CDR3 reads CASSYFGQVSNQPQHF. In DNA, the CDR3 is TGTGCCAGCAGTTACTTCGGACAGGTTAGCAATCAGCCCCAGCATTTT.

The rearrangement joins TRBV11-2 to TRBJ2-6, with unresolved D. Germline lookup yields CDR1 SGHAT and CDR2 FQNNGV. Trimming took off 4 bases at V and 0 bases at J, with 13 bases between the two ends. The CDR3 is 17 amino acids. CDR3 in amino acids: CASSSSTIYSGANVLTF. The CDR3 nucleotides are TGTGCCAGCAGCTCCTCCACGATCTACTCTGGGGCCAACGTCCTGACTTTC.

The rearrangement links TRBV6-1 to TRBJ2-6; 8 bases fit TRBD1. The CDR3 runs 15 residues. Germline loops: CDR1 MNHNS, CDR2 SASEGT. The V and J ends lost 5 bases and 2 bases, in that order; junction bases with no gene match: 2. CDR3 coding DNA: TGTGCCAGCAGTCGACAGGGGACTGGGGCCAACGTCCTGACTTTC. Its translation: CASSRQGTGANVLTF.

V and J are TRBV6-1 and TRBJ1-1; D gene ambiguous. Germline CDR1 and CDR2: MNHNS and SASEGT. CDR3 length: 11 amino acids. The V end lost 4 bases, the J end lost 5 bases, and 5 bases lay between the germline ends. The CDR3, as DNA: TGTGCCAGCAGTGGTAATACTGAAGCTTTCTTT. This sequence encodes CASSGNTEAFF.

This chain joins TRBV4-1 and TRBJ2-3; D uncertain. This CDR3 spans 14 amino acids. The V gene lost 5 bases and the J gene lost 1 base, with 10 bases spanning the gap. Germline V gene sequence: CDR1 MGHRA, CDR2 YSYEKL. This CDR3 reads CASSLGEGTDTQYF. Written as DNA, the CDR3 is TGCGCCAGCAGCTTGGGCGAAGGCACAGATACGCAGTATTTT.

The V and J genes are TRBV4-1 and TRBJ2-7; 10 bases are a match to TRBD2. CDR1 and CDR2 (germline): MGHRA, YSYEKL. The CDR3 has 15 residues. J lost 4 bases, V lost 3 bases, and 6 bases had no gene match. CDR3 in amino acids: CASSQQTSGFYEQYF. For the CDR3, the DNA is TGCGCCAGCAGCCAGCAGACTAGCGGGTTTTACGAGCAGTACTTC.

The J gene is TRBJ2-1, the V gene TRBV29-1, with 8 positions matching TRBD2. Unmatched junction bases numbered 14, after V lost 5 bases and J lost 8 bases. Looked up from germline, CDR1 is SQVTM and CDR2 is ANQGSEA. This CDR3 is 15 amino acids long. The CDR3 nucleotides read TGCAGCGTTAACATGAACGGACTAGCAAGGGATGAGCAGTTCTTC. Residues: CSVNMNGLARDEQFF.

This clone appeared once. The chain links TRBV4-1 to TRBJ1-2; unclear D gene. The CDR3 runs to 16 residues. CDR1 is MGHRA and CDR2 is YSYEKL in the germline V gene. V was trimmed by 0 bases and J by 4 bases, leaving 15 bases between them. DNA of the CDR3: TGCGCCAGCAGCCAAGACCAGTACGGGGTGGCCTATGGCTACACCTTC. Its protein is CASSQDQYGVAYGYTF.